These T cell receptor beta chains were read from a single sample in a study of brain T cells in children with intractable seizures. Sequencing used immunoSEQ multiplex PCR; TCRdb keeps in-frame clones, though not all of them. The sample holds some 76,000 clones, under 95% seen once. The sample consisted of peripheral blood, taken at surgery. The receptor set was obtained from a boy under two years old with tuberous sclerosis and intractable seizures. Both conserved end residues are trimmed from each CDR3.

ASSMGITDTQY | TRBJ2-3 | TRBV5-6
ASSQDPGTSWYNEQF | TRBJ2-1 | TRBV3-1/TRBV3-2
ASSLVPGAKETQY | TRBJ2-5 | TRBV5-1
ASSIDSDRGLRSGLF | TRBJ1-4 | TRBV19
ATGSLSATGELF | TRBJ2-2 | TRBV6-5
ASSLSGGGSPLH | TRBJ1-6 | TRBV11-2
ASIKEGGQH | TRBJ1-5 | TRBV27
AGWDQGAPSGNTIY | TRBJ1-3 | TRBV5-5
ASSSTGNTEAF | TRBJ1-1 | TRBV6-6
AKQGDEQY | TRBJ2-7 | TRBV19
ASSPRTSGGYEQY | TRBJ2-7 | TRBV7-2
ASSQAGELGPEAF | TRBJ1-1 | TRBV7-9
ASRNQGGSEQF | TRBJ2-1 | TRBV5-5
ASSLEGFYYGYT | TRBJ1-2 | TRBV5-4